This entry is about one TCR beta chain. Its antigen is as yet unknown. Germline-derived CDR1 and CDR2 are SGHRS and YFSETQ. Germline trimming cut 4 bases from V and 0 bases from J; bases unmatched to any gene: 5. The CDR3 runs to 16 residues. Harvested at least 2 cm beyond the tumor margin, adjacent lung showed no atypia. The sample belongs to a study of T cells in localized non-small cell lung cancer. Assay: immunoSEQ multiplex PCR; the TCRdb copy retains only in-frame clones and omits some. The table lists more than 3,000 clones, around 24% of them singletons. Whole-study results and caveats: Maximal T cell clonality occurred in uninvolved adjacent lung, with tumor ranking below it. Longer overall survival was associated with a higher density of T cells in the blood. Paired adjacent lung recovered a median approximately 62 of the top 100 tumor clones.

This rearrangement joins TRBV5-1 to TRBJ2-2, with 8 bases lining up with TRBD1. This material consisted of normal lung tissue next to the tumor, taken before any cancer treatment. This receptor was taken from a man between 40 and 70 years old with stage III squamous cell lung carcinoma. CDR3 amino acids: CASSPETGANTGELFF. Here the CDR3 DNA reads TGCGCCAGCAGCCCCGAGACAGGGGCGAACACCGGGGAGCTGTTTTTT.